The clone carrying this TCR beta chain has a single count. What it binds is unknown. This CDR3 comprises 15 residues. V lost 6 bases, J lost 3 bases, and 17 bases lay in between. CDR1 and CDR2 (germline): MNHEY, SVGAGI. Once RNA had been extracted, it was reverse transcribed into cDNA to act as the sequencing template. Sequencing was performed with immunoSEQ multiplex PCR; in TCRdb, only in-frame clones are kept and a portion is missing. This sample has approximately 300,000 clones; 58% occur once, and the top ten carry around 1.7%. These data originate in a study of CD8+ T cells in alopecia areata. Study-level information: Patients received oral tofacitinib, 5 to 10 mg twice daily, for moderate-to-severe alopecia areata. Overall study results and limits: Researchers report lesional scalp, most notably alopecia totalis/universalis, outstripped normal scalp in clonality. Normal skin's resident alphabeta T cells are also sequenced in scalp samples.

Treatment denoted: oral pan-JAK inhibitor, 5-10 mg twice daily. The investigators collected lesional scalp punch biopsies and peripheral blood from alopecia areata patients. The chain employs TRBV6-5 and TRBJ1-1, with D possibly matching TRBD1 (5 bases). The sequenced sample was CD4+ T cells sorted from blood, obtained at week 24, from a patient treated with tofacitinib. The receptor comes from a human donor with alopecia areata. The CDR3 bases are TGTGCCAGCAGCTACACCCCGAGAGGGGACACTGAAGCTTTCTTT. The encoded protein is CASSYTPRGDTEAFF.